A selection of T cell receptor beta chains follows, all from one sample in a study of blood T cell repertoires in COVID-19. Only in-frame clones appear in the TCRdb table, and some are missing; sequencing was by immunoSEQ multiplex PCR. This table has over 95,000 clones, around 84% appearing once. Material for sequencing was peripheral blood. These receptors were obtained from an older woman with acute or convalescent COVID-19. The CDR3 runs from the conserved cysteine through the conserved F or W. The order of the fields is clone size, V gene, J gene, D gene, CDR3 protein, CDR3 DNA. The D gene is left open where the match is weak. Only some rows state a clone size, as once, few, many or a class for expanded clones.

-	TRBV4-3	TRBJ1-4	TRBD1	CASSQAGTGGNEKLFF	TGCGCCAGCAGCCAAGCGGGGACAGGGGGGAATGAAAAACTGTTTTTT
-	TRBV4-2	TRBJ1-5	TRBD1	CASSIGTGRSSQHF	TGTGCCAGCAGTATAGGGACAGGGCGTAGTTCCCAGCATTTT
-	TRBV5-1	TRBJ2-3	-	CASSSQGTDTQYF	TGCGCCAGCAGCTCCCAGGGGACAGATACGCAGTATTTT
-	TRBV10-3	TRBJ2-3	-	CAISAQGEDQYF	TGTGCCATCAGTGCCCAGGGGGAGGATCAATATTTT
-	TRBV25-1	TRBJ2-3	-	CASSRRVDSGTDTQYF	TGTGCCAGCAGTAGAAGGGTTGACAGCGGCACAGATACGCAGTATTTT
-	TRBV10-1	TRBJ1-1	-	CASSEPAGTTEAFF	TGCGCCAGCAGTGAGCCGGCGGGAACCACTGAAGCTTTCTTT
-	TRBV6-6	TRBJ2-5	TRBD1	CASSYRDRGVRETQYF	TGTGCCAGCAGTTACAGGGACAGGGGGGTCCGGGAGACCCAGTACTTC
few	TRBV25-1	TRBJ2-7	TRBD1	CASSPRQGSYEQYF	TGTGCCAGCAGCCCAAGACAGGGGAGCTACGAGCAGTACTTC
-	TRBV9	TRBJ1-2	-	CASSVAQGTSYTF	TGTGCCAGCAGCGTAGCCCAGGGGACGAGCTACACCTTC
-	TRBV5-1	TRBJ2-1	TRBD1	CASSYGDRDREQFF	TGCGCCAGCAGCTACGGGGACAGGGACCGGGAGCAGTTCTTC
-	TRBV27	TRBJ2-2	-	CATRQVNTGELFF	TGTGCCACCAGACAGGTGAACACCGGGGAGCTGTTTTTT
-	TRBV14	TRBJ1-2	-	CASSQDLGFQPYTF	TGTGCCAGCAGCCAAGATCTAGGTTTTCAACCCTACACCTTC
-	TRBV28	TRBJ1-2	-	CASSPGQPPYGYTF	TGTGCCAGCAGTCCGGGACAACCTCCCTATGGCTACACCTTC
-	TRBV29-1	TRBJ2-7	-	CSVYQQGGYEQYF	TGCAGCGTTTATCAGCAGGGAGGTTACGAGCAGTACTTC
-	TRBV28	TRBJ2-3	TRBD1	CASSTRTGGTDTQYF	TGTGCCAGCAGTACAAGGACAGGGGGCACAGATACGCAGTATTTT
-	TRBV4-1	TRBJ2-3	TRBD1	CASSQEQGEVDTQYF	TGCGCCAGCAGCCAAGAACAGGGGGAGGTAGATACGCAGTATTTT
few	TRBV3-1/TRBV3-2	TRBJ2-5	TRBD2	CASSYGGGTQYF	TGTGCCAGCAGTTACGGGGGGGGGACCCAGTACTTC
-	TRBV30	TRBJ1-6	TRBD1	CATRQGYNSPLHF	TGTGCCACCCGACAGGGGTATAATTCACCCCTCCACTTT
-	TRBV30	TRBJ1-2	TRBD1	CAWIPDRGAYGYTF	TGTGCCTGGATCCCCGACAGGGGGGCCTATGGCTACACCTTC
once	TRBV7-2	TRBJ1-2	TRBD1	CASSPGDRISGYTF	TGTGCCAGCAGCCCTGGGGACAGGATCTCTGGCTACACCTTC
-	TRBV30	TRBJ1-2	-	CAWSVHDRGGYTF	TGTGCCTGGAGTGTACACGATAGAGGGGGCTACACCTTC
-	TRBV5-1	TRBJ1-1	TRBD1	CASSSTGGLNTEAFF	TGCGCCAGCAGCTCCACAGGGGGATTGAACACTGAAGCTTTCTTT
-	TRBV5-1	TRBJ2-3	-	CAAGARPDTQYF	TGCGCCGCGGGGGCCCGACCGGATACGCAGTATTTT
-	TRBV5-1	TRBJ2-3	TRBD1	CASSSLGQGATSTDTQYF	TGCGCCAGCAGCAGTCTGGGACAGGGGGCCACTAGCACAGATACGCAGTATTTT
-	TRBV6-1	TRBJ2-5	TRBD2	CASSVGLAGLGETQYF	TGTGCCAGCAGTGTGGGACTAGCGGGGTTAGGAGAGACCCAGTACTTC
-	TRBV12-3/TRBV12-4	TRBJ2-5	-	CASSFGWRETQYF	TGTGCCAGCAGTTTTGGGTGGCGGGAGACCCAGTACTTC
-	TRBV11-3	TRBJ1-2	-	CASSFGNYGYTF	TGTGCCAGCAGCTTCGGGAACTATGGCTACACCTTC